The T cell receptor (beta chain) described here comes from a study of blood T cells in healthy people across ages. General study results and limits: Relative to aged donors, long-lived donors carried more naive CD4+ cells and displayed higher diversity.

Concerning this clonotype: Its antigen is as yet unknown.

V shed 2 bases and J shed 1 base, with 8 bases lying between them. CDR1 is SQVTM, CDR2 ANQGSEA, per germline. CDR3 length: 13 residues. It was with a sample-barcoded 5' primer and a J-beta primer mix that a second PCR of about 6 to 12 cycles was run. Each CDR3 protein is one row after TCRdb ran MiXCR on the 5' RACE reads. The sample records some 1,800,000 distinct CDR3 sequences, 39% being singletons. The chain is built from TRBV29-1 and TRBJ1-1; D is uncertain. Sample: blood. This sequence originates from a human donor in good health. This CDR3 reads CSVELEENTEAFF. The CDR3 bases are TGCAGCGTTGAACTGGAAGAGAACACTGAAGCTTTCTTT.